This T cell receptor (beta chain) was sequenced in a study of blood T cell repertoires in COVID-19. Original processing methods: Estimates of nucleated cell counts were drawn from the amplification of reference gene primers. The table came from immunoSEQ multiplex PCR; TCRdb's copy has only in-frame clones and leaves some out. Clone size and V and J calls were adopted from that table, with D and trimming inferred from the DNA. The sample carries fewer than 400,000 clones, 90% to 95% recorded once. Germline loops: CDR1 SNHLY, CDR2 FYNNEI. V lost 0 bases, J lost 0 bases, and 6 bases stayed unmatched. This CDR3 is built from 18 residues.

The chain couples TRBV2 to TRBJ1-1; 11 bases map to TRBD1. The sequencing sample was made of PBMCs or T cells enriched from blood (not recorded which). The source is a woman aged 25 to 39 who had been exposed to COVID-19. This CDR3 is CASSEARTGGSMNTEAFF. CDR3 DNA: TGTGCCAGCAGTGAAGCTCGGACAGGGGGCTCCATGAACACTGAAGCTTTCTTT.